This T cell receptor (beta chain) was captured by sequencing in a study of identical twins. Germline assignment: CDR1 SGHTA and CDR2 FQGNSA. This CDR3 is built from 15 residues. V lost 3 bases to trimming and J lost 0 bases, with 9 bases between them. Using its own MiXCR run on the 5' RACE reads, TCRdb lists one record per CDR3 protein. The sample lists about 240,000 distinct CDR3 sequences, about 13% occurring once. These sequences were also reported in another study, on yellow fever vaccine responses in identical twins.

V gene TRBV7-2 combines with J gene TRBJ2-1; no clear D. The specimen was memory (CD45RO+) T cells sorted from blood. The receptor's source is a young woman in good health. The DNA of the CDR3 is TGTGCCAGCAGCTTCGGTGATCCCTCCTACAATGAGCAGTTCTTC. Encoded protein: CASSFGDPSYNEQFF.